The 20 T cell receptor beta chains given below trace back to one sample, sequenced in a study of cytotoxic CD8 clonotypes in ibrutinib-treated CLL. The table came from immunoSEQ multiplex PCR; TCRdb's copy has only in-frame clones and leaves some out. This table has 300,000 or so clones, 67% appearing once. The specimen comprised PBMCs, sampled after 36 months of ibrutinib treatment. The receptors shown here come from a human donor with chronic lymphocytic leukemia.

The rearrangement links TRBV10-3 to TRBJ2-1; D not resolved. The germline V and J ends were trimmed by 10 bases and 0 bases, with 10 bases remaining between them. This CDR3 region has 13 residues. CDR1 and CDR2 (germline): ENHRY, SYGVKD. DNA of the CDR3: TGTGCCACGTCCGAGTCCTCCTACAATGAGCAGTTCTTC. Translation gives CATSESSYNEQFF.

The genes are TRBV6-5 and TRBJ2-7; 10 nucleotides line up with TRBD2. Trimming at V came to 7 bases and at J to 7 bases, leaving 10 bases not matched to a gene. Germline V gene sequence: CDR1 MNHEY, CDR2 SVGAGI. There are 14 residues in the CDR3. CDR3 sequence: CASNLAGGRDEQYF. Written as DNA, the CDR3 is TGTGCCAGCAATTTAGCGGGAGGACGGGATGAGCAGTACTTC.

V is TRBV5-6 and J is TRBJ2-5; D may correspond to TRBD1 or TRBD2 (5 bases each). CDR1 is SGHDT and CDR2 is YYEEEE in the germline V gene. This CDR3 has 14 residues. Trimming took off 4 bases at V and 7 bases at J, with 17 bases between the two ends. Written as DNA, the CDR3 is TGTGCCAGCAGCACGACCGGGACGTGGGGGACCCAGTACTTC. As protein: CASSTTGTWGTQYF.

This clone has only one observation. The chain couples TRBV9 to TRBJ2-1; 12 bases line up with TRBD2. Germline assignment: CDR1 SGDLS and CDR2 YYNGEE. This CDR3 comprises 16 residues. V lost 4 bases to trimming and J lost 7 bases; unmatched junction nucleotides: 9. CDR3 protein: CASSPLAGGPSNEQFF. In DNA, the CDR3 is TGTGCCAGCAGCCCCCTAGCGGGGGGGCCAAGTAATGAGCAGTTCTTC. Complete variable domain (other parts from reference TRBV9 and TRBJ2-1): DSGVTQTPKHLITATGQRVTLRCSPRSGDLSVYWYQQSLDQGLQFLIQYYNGEERAKGNILERFSAQQFPDLHSELNLSSLELGDSALYFCASSPLAGGPSNEQFFGPGTRLTVL.

The chain couples TRBV14 to TRBJ2-1; the D gene is possibly TRBD2 (5 bases). Germline V CDR1 and CDR2: SGHDN, FVKESK. V was clipped by 5 bases and J by 4 bases, with 12 bases between them. The CDR3 totals 14 residues. The CDR3 DNA reads as TGTGCCAGCAGCGGGGAGTTTTGGTACAATGAGCAGTTCTTC. Amino acids: CASSGEFWYNEQFF. The full variable domain, in which reference TRBV14 and TRBJ2-1 provide the parts outside the CDR3, is EAGVTQFPSHSVIEKGQTVTLRCDPISGHDNLYWYRRVMGKEIKFLLHFVKESKQDESGMPNNRFLAERTGGTYSTLKVQPAELEDSGVYFCASSGEFWYNEQFFGPGTRLTVL.

The V gene is TRBV28, the J gene TRBJ1-4; the match to TRBD1 covers 8 bases. Germline loops: CDR1 MDHEN, CDR2 SYDVKM. The CDR3 sequence is 15 residues long. V was pared by 4 bases and J by 6 bases, with 7 bases of the junction left unmatched. The DNA of the CDR3 is TGTGCCAGCAGTTCCGGACAGGGTTTGGATGAAAAACTGTTTTTT. This translates into CASSSGQGLDEKLFF.

This chain uses TRBV27 with TRBJ2-7, with D tentatively TRBD2 (6 bases). The CDR3 spans 16 residues. Per the germline V gene, CDR1 is MNHEY and CDR2 is SMNVEV (reference sequence). With 5 bases removed from V and 1 base from J, the gap between germline ends came to 18 bases. CDR3 protein: CASSRRVPGESYEQYF. Here the CDR3 DNA reads TGTGCCAGCAGTCGGCGGGTGCCGGGAGAATCCTACGAGCAGTACTTC.

The chain is built from TRBV2 and TRBJ2-7; no definite D call. Deletions cut 8 bases from V and 3 bases from J, with 14 bases between. Germline assignment: CDR1 SNHLY and CDR2 FYNNEI. The CDR3 spans 13 residues. DNA for the CDR3: TGTGCCAGCGGGCTGTTGTGGGGCTACGAGCAGTACTTC. As protein: CASGLLWGYEQYF.

This CDR3 reads CASSLRTPSTDTQYF. The CDR3 region has the DNA TGTGCCAGCAGCTTACGGACACCCTCCACAGATACGCAGTATTTT. V and J are TRBV7-9 and TRBJ2-3; tentative D call: TRBD1 (5 bases). This CDR3 spans 15 amino acids. Germline lookup yields CDR1 SEHNR and CDR2 FQNEAQ (reference sequence). Trimming left V 2 bases short and J 2 bases short, with 11 bases between.

This clone was picked up a small number of times. The chain couples TRBV19 to TRBJ2-7; D is possibly TRBD1 or TRBD2 (5 bases each). CDR1 is LNHDA and CDR2 is SQIVND in the germline V gene (reference sequence). Trimming removed 6 bases from V and 5 bases from J, with 20 bases in between. The CDR3 is made up of 15 amino acids. CDR3 in DNA: TGTGCCAGTAGCAGGGCGAGGGGATCGGTGGACGAGCAGTACTTC. Its protein product is CASSRARGSVDEQYF.

The rearrangement links TRBV5-4 to TRBJ1-5; perhaps TRBD1 as D (5 bases). This CDR3 has 15 amino acids. The V gene lost 0 bases and the J gene lost 4 bases, with 11 bases spanning the gap. Germline V gene sequence: CDR1 SGHNT, CDR2 YYREEE (reference sequence). In DNA, the CDR3 is TGTGCCAGCAGCTTGGCCCCGGGACTTAATCAGCCCCAGCATTTT. Its translation: CASSLAPGLNQPQHF.

The genes are TRBV10-3 and TRBJ2-3, with D tentatively TRBD2 (6 bases). Germline CDR1 ENHRY, CDR2 SYGVKD. Trimming pared 2 bases from V and 1 base from J, leaving 10 bases between. The CDR3 consists of 15 residues. CDR3 sequence reads: CAISERTGGTDTQYF. DNA of the CDR3: TGTGCCATCAGTGAGCGAACGGGGGGCACAGATACGCAGTATTTT.

The sample holds one count of this clone. This chain uses TRBV7-2 with TRBJ2-1; D remains ambiguous. The CDR3 has 13 residues. The germline V gene encodes CDR1 SGHTA and CDR2 FQGNSA. Deletions cut 4 bases from V and 0 bases from J, with 4 bases between. As DNA, the CDR3 is TGTGCCAGCAGCTCTGTCTCCTACAATGAGCAGTTCTTC. Translating it yields CASSSVSYNEQFF.

This clone was observed a handful of times. This rearrangement joins TRBV4-3 to TRBJ2-3; D is unclear. The CDR3 is 13 amino acids. Trimming removed 0 bases from V and 4 bases from J, with 5 bases in between. Germline values: CDR1 LGHNA, CDR2 YSLEER. The CDR3, as DNA: TGCGCCAGCAGCCAAGACGTGGCAGATACGCAGTATTTT. Its translation: CASSQDVADTQYF.

The rearrangement links TRBV2 to TRBJ1-1; D unclear. CDR1 and CDR2 (germline): SNHLY, FYNNEI. The CDR3 loop spans 13 amino acids. Trimming took off 7 bases at V and 12 bases at J, with 21 bases between the two ends. The chain's CDR3 is CASIRSAGFDPFF. The CDR3 DNA follows: TGTGCCAGCATTCGTTCGGCAGGCTTTGATCCTTTCTTT.

This clone came up once. The V call is TRBV19, the J call TRBJ2-2, with D possibly being TRBD1 (5 bases). Germline lookup yields CDR1 LNHDA and CDR2 SQIVND (reference sequence). Trimming left V 4 bases short and J 3 bases short, with 12 bases between. CDR3 size: 15 residues. CDR3 residues: CASSTGKGHTGELFF. CDR3 bases: TGTGCCAGTAGTACAGGGAAGGGTCACACCGGGGAGCTGTTTTTT.

The chain employs TRBV9 and TRBJ2-3; D not certain. Germline V gene lookup returns CDR1 SGDLS and CDR2 YYNGEE. Trimming shortened V by 1 base and J by 5 bases, and 11 bases separated the two germline ends. The CDR3 runs to 14 residues. The CDR3 loop reads CASSVTGAKDTQYF. The CDR3 coding sequence is TGTGCCAGCAGCGTAACGGGCGCAAAAGATACGCAGTATTTT.

This clone was counted only a few times. The chain joins TRBV5-4 to TRBJ1-2; D ambiguous. Looked up from germline, CDR1 is SGHNT and CDR2 is YYREEE (reference sequence). V lost 4 bases, J lost 1 base, and 14 bases lay in between. There are 15 residues in the CDR3. CDR3 residues: CASSRVQEVNYGYTF. The DNA of the CDR3 is TGTGCCAGCAGCCGGGTCCAGGAGGTTAACTATGGCTACACCTTC.

In its sample, this clone was seen a few times. This chain links TRBV7-3 with TRBJ2-1; 13 bases line up with TRBD2. CDR3 length: 16 amino acids. Germline V CDR1 and CDR2: SGHTA, FQGTGA. J was trimmed by 9 bases and V by 5 bases; bases with no gene match: 10. The CDR3 DNA reads TGTGCCAGCAGCACTAGCGGGAGGGCTCGGCCGGCTGAGCAGTTCTTC. Its protein is CASSTSGRARPAEQFF.

V gene TRBV6-5 combines with J gene TRBJ2-1, with 9 positions matching TRBD2. Per the germline V gene, CDR1 is MNHEY and CDR2 is SVGAGI. The CDR3 length is 15 residues. Trimming removed 5 bases from V and 4 bases from J; junction bases left unmatched: 6. Written as DNA, the CDR3 is TGTGCCAGCAGTCGAACTAGCGGGCCGTACAATGAGCAGTTCTTC. Translating it yields CASSRTSGPYNEQFF.